The 5 T cell receptor beta chains below come from one sample, sequenced in a study of control samples from healthy donors and cancer patients. This table comes from immunoSEQ multiplex PCR, and its TCRdb copy is limited to in-frame clones, with some not included. The sample includes about 98,000 clones, over 60% of them seen just once. Sequenced material: blood. Receptors originate from a woman aged 30 to 39 in good health.

The chain combines TRBV4-3 with TRBJ1-1; no clear D. Germline V gives CDR1 LGHNA, CDR2 YSLEER. V dropped 1 base and J dropped 1 base, with 4 bases sitting between them. The CDR3 has 13 amino acids. Written as DNA, the CDR3 is TGCGCCAGCAGCCAAGTGGAGAACACTGAAGCTTTCTTT. Translating it yields CASSQVENTEAFF.

The gene calls are TRBV6-1 and TRBJ1-1; 8 bases are shared with TRBD1. The germline CDR1 and CDR2 sequences are MNHNS and SASEGT. The CDR3 contains 14 residues. J lost 3 bases, V lost 2 bases, and 2 bases had no gene match. The CDR3 DNA sequence: TGTGCCAGCAGTGAAACGACAGGGGACACTGAAGCTTTCTTT. Its translation is CASSETTGDTEAFF.

The V and J genes are TRBV7-8 and TRBJ2-5; TRBD2 agrees at 11 bases. J was trimmed by 5 bases and V by 1 base; bases with no gene match: 12. The length of the CDR3 is 18 residues. Germline V lookup: CDR1 SGHVS, CDR2 FQNEAQ. DNA of the CDR3: TGTGCCAGCAGCTTAGTAGTTCTAGCGGGGGGCCGGAGGGAGACCCAGTACTTC. Encoded protein: CASSLVVLAGGRRETQYF.

This chain joins TRBV3-1 (or the pseudogene TRBV3-2) and TRBJ2-1, with 7 nucleotides matching TRBD2. Germline V gene sequence: CDR1 LGHDT, CDR2 YNNKEL (reference sequence). V gave up 4 bases and J gave up 5 bases; unmatched junction bases: 14. The CDR3 consists of 17 residues. As DNA, the CDR3 is TGTGCCAGCAGCCCTCTATTTTCCGGGACTACTAACAATGAGCAGTTCTTC. Amino acid sequence: CASSPLFSGTTNNEQFF.

The chain carries TRBV7-9 and TRBJ2-3, with 8 bases that match TRBD2. J lost 4 bases, V lost 5 bases, and 17 bases had no gene match. Germline CDR1 SEHNR, CDR2 FQNEAQ (reference sequence). The CDR3 totals 18 residues. For the CDR3, the DNA is TGTGCCAGCAGCCCTCCCCGGGGGGGCCCTCGGGGAGCAGATACGCAGTATTTT. Translation gives CASSPPRGGPRGADTQYF.